The clone carrying this T cell receptor (beta chain) has just one count. Germline CDR1 reads SGDLS; CDR2 reads YYNGEE. The CDR3 is 17 amino acids. J was trimmed by 0 bases and V by 0 bases; bases with no gene match: 5. The study drew participants aged roughly 18 to 95 years from fewer than 30 US areas. The record originates from a study of blood T cell repertoires in COVID-19. Sequencing was performed with immunoSEQ multiplex PCR; in TCRdb, only in-frame clones are kept and a portion is missing. The sample lists 250,000 to 350,000 clones, about 92% occurring once. Sequencing used PBMCs or T cells enriched from blood (not recorded which). The chain couples TRBV9 to TRBJ2-2, with 7 nucleotides matching TRBD1. The receptor was derived from a woman aged 30 to 39 who had recovered from COVID-19. The CDR3 protein is CASSVGRTGTNTGELFF. CDR3 coding DNA: TGTGCCAGCAGCGTAGGGAGGACAGGCACGAACACCGGGGAGCTGTTTTTT.